This TCR beta chain originates from a study of CD8+CD57+ T cells in acquired aplastic anemia. As for the study in general: CD4+ cell libraries from healthy donors averaged about 10.8 million reads. Study-wide points: CD8+ Simpson's diversity did not differ significantly between patients and controls.

Using genomic DNA as the template, TCR beta VDJ and CDR3 profiling was carried out. TCRdb itself ran the reads through MiXCR, one entry per CDR3 protein. The sample carries 350,000 to 450,000 distinct CDR3 sequences, 60% to 80% recorded once. The CDR3 runs to 15 residues. V gave up 3 bases and J gave up 4 bases; unmatched junction bases: 6. Germline loops: CDR1 MGHDK, CDR2 SYGVNS. Of note for this clonotype: Its antigen is still unknown.

The receptor was isolated from a human donor in good health, serving as a control. This chain uses TRBV25-1 with TRBJ2-3; TRBD2 agrees at 8 bases. The sequenced material came from sorted CD4+, CD8+, or CD8+CD57+ T cells (not recorded which) from PBMCs. The CDR3 DNA is TGTGCCAGCAGTGACAGCGGGAGAAACTCAGATACGCAGTATTTT. Protein: CASSDSGRNSDTQYF.